This T cell receptor beta chain derives from a study of blood T cell repertoires in COVID-19. Data came from immunoSEQ multiplex PCR; TCRdb stores just in-frame clones and leaves some out. Of more than 95,000 clones detected, approximately 82% appear once; the ten largest clones hold more than 5%. Material for sequencing was peripheral blood. The receptor's source is a man older than 75 with active or convalescent COVID-19.

The CDR3 loop reads CASSLLGQPGNTIYF. The CDR3 DNA reads TGTGCCAGCAGCTTGCTTGGACAGCCTGGAAACACCATATATTTT. V usage is TRBV7-9 and J usage is TRBJ1-3, with a tentative D call TRBD1 (6 bases). Germline V gene lookup returns CDR1 SEHNR and CDR2 FQNEAQ (reference sequence). CDR3 length: 15 residues. Trimming removed 3 bases from V and 2 bases from J, with 11 bases in between. The variable domain in full, completed from reference TRBV7-9 and TRBJ1-3, reads DTGVSQNPRHKITKRGQNVTFRCDPISEHNRLYWYRQTLGQGPEFLTYFQNEAQLEKSRLLSDRFSAERPKGSFSTLEIQRTEQGDSAMYLCASSLLGQPGNTIYFGEGSWLTVV.